These 20 T cell receptor beta chains originate from one sample sequenced in a study of T cells in tuberculosis. Sequencing used immunoSEQ multiplex PCR; TCRdb keeps in-frame clones, though not all of them. The sample yields around 35,000 clones, about 94% seen once. Sequencing used PBMCs. The receptors were gathered from a donor aged 10-35 years with latent tuberculosis or without tuberculosis infection. Some clones in this sample may be carry-over from other donors' samples.

The CDR3 coding sequence is TGTGCCAGCAGCCTAGGACAGGGGGCAACTAATGAAAAACTGTTTTTT. This codes for CASSLGQGATNEKLFF. The chain is built from TRBV5-4 and TRBJ1-4; 10 nucleotides match TRBD1. Germline CDR1 is SGHNT and CDR2 is YYREEE (reference sequence). This CDR3 has 16 residues. V lost 4 bases and J lost 0; bases outside the gene matches: 3.

This clone is a singleton in its sample. The chain is built from TRBV4-3 and TRBJ1-6, with 8 bases lining up with TRBD1. Germline-derived CDR1 and CDR2 are LGHNA and YSLEER. V was pared by 4 bases and J by 9 bases, with 5 bases of the junction left unmatched. The CDR3 is 14 amino acids. This chain's CDR3 is CASSLGTGSSPLHF. CDR3 coding DNA: TGCGCCAGCAGCCTCGGGACAGGATCTTCACCCCTCCACTTT.

The rearrangement links TRBV27 to TRBJ1-2; unclear D gene. Per germline, CDR1 MNHEY and CDR2 SMNVEV (reference sequence). Trimming removed 5 bases from V and 1 base from J, with 8 bases in between. The CDR3 has 13 residues. The DNA of the CDR3 is TGTGCCAGCAGTGAGCAAATTAACTATGGCTACACCTTC. It codes for CASSEQINYGYTF.

The V and J genes are TRBV6-6 and TRBJ2-3; 9 bases agree with TRBD2. The germline V gene has CDR1 MNHNY and CDR2 SVGAGI (reference sequence). J gave up 1 base and V 0 bases, and 2 bases lay outside the gene matches. There are 16 residues in the CDR3. The CDR3 reads CASSYSIAGGTDTQYF. The CDR3 DNA sequence: TGTGCCAGCAGTTACTCGATAGCGGGGGGCACAGATACGCAGTATTTT.

V is TRBV4-3 and J is TRBJ1-2; D possibly corresponds to TRBD1 (6 bases). The germline V gene has CDR1 LGHNA and CDR2 YSLEER. This CDR3 has 18 residues. V shed 4 bases and J shed 3 bases, with 24 bases lying between them. In nucleotides, the CDR3 is TGCGCCAGCAGCCTCGAGAGGGGGACGGAGGTTCTCGACTATGGCTACACCTTC. Its translation is CASSLERGTEVLDYGYTF.

The rearrangement uses TRBV10-1 and TRBJ1-1; TRBD1 might be the D (5 bases). V was clipped by 4 bases and J by 4 bases, with 10 bases between them. Germline CDR1 is WNHNN and CDR2 is SYGVQD (reference sequence). The length of the CDR3 is 13 residues. CDR3 sequence reads: CASSVGDSTEAFF. The CDR3 DNA follows: TGCGCCAGCAGTGTAGGGGATTCCACTGAAGCTTTCTTT.

The V and J genes are TRBV10-3 and TRBJ1-6; D is perhaps TRBD1 (5 bases). CDR1 and CDR2 from the germline V gene are ENHRY and SYGVKD. The length of the CDR3 is 14 residues. Between the trimmed V and J ends, which lost 4 bases and 10 bases, there was a span of 14 bases. The CDR3 DNA reads TGTGCCATCAGTGGTGCAGGGCTCGGGTCACCCCTCCACTTT. Protein product: CAISGAGLGSPLHF.

The chain combines TRBV12-2 with TRBJ2-6; the D call TRBD2 from the table was never checked on the DNA. TRBV12-2 is tagged as a pseudogene. The CDR3 totals 19 residues. CDR3 region: CASRLVGLLQAAGANVLTF. The CDR3 nucleotides are TGTGCAAGTCGCTTAGTTGGACTACTACAGGCCGCTGGGGCCAACGTCCTGACTTTC.

The V gene is TRBV5-4, the J gene TRBJ2-7; TRBD2 is a possible D gene (7 bases). This CDR3 is 15 amino acids long. CDR1 SGHNT and CDR2 YYREEE come from the germline V gene (reference sequence). Deletions cut 2 bases from V and 9 bases from J, with 21 bases between. The CDR3 protein is CASSFTGRGRGVQYF. CDR3 in DNA: TGTGCCAGCAGCTTTACTGGGCGGGGGCGAGGGGTGCAGTACTTC.

V and J are TRBV7-9 and TRBJ2-7; TRBD2 agrees at 9 bases. In germline, CDR1 is SEHNR, CDR2 FQNEAQ (reference sequence). The CDR3 contains 15 residues. J lost 6 bases, V lost 5 bases, and 11 bases had no gene match. CDR3 nucleotides: TGTGCCAGCAGCCTCACTGCCGGGACTAGCAGCGAGCAGTACTTC. It codes for CASSLTAGTSSEQYF.

The rearrangement uses TRBV25-1 and TRBJ1-1, with a tentative D call TRBD1 (6 bases). With 3 bases removed from V and 0 bases from J, the gap between germline ends came to 20 bases. The V gene's germline CDR1 is MGHDK and CDR2 SYGVNS. This CDR3 comprises 18 residues. CDR3 protein: CASSENSGAQGMNTEAFF. CDR3 coding DNA: TGTGCCAGCAGTGAGAATTCAGGGGCGCAGGGGATGAACACTGAAGCTTTCTTT.

V is TRBV7-9 and J is TRBJ2-3; 9 bases agree with TRBD2. CDR3 size: 15 residues. Trimming at V came to 8 bases and at J to 6 bases, leaving 12 bases not matched to a gene. Germline-derived CDR1 and CDR2 are SEHNR and FQNEAQ (reference sequence). CDR3: CASGLGAGGGDTQYF. The CDR3 coding sequence is TGTGCCAGCGGCCTTGGAGCGGGGGGTGGCGATACGCAGTATTTT.

The table lists this clone with a count of one. This chain connects TRBV6-4 to TRBJ2-1; D possibly corresponds to TRBD2 (6 bases). V lost 5 bases to trimming and J lost 2 bases, with 13 bases between them. This CDR3 has 15 amino acids. The germline CDR1 and CDR2 sequences are MRHNA and SNTAGT. CDR3 sequence reads: CASSPMAGTYNEQFF. The CDR3 nucleotides read TGTGCCAGCAGTCCAATGGCGGGGACCTACAATGAGCAGTTCTTC.

Only one count was recorded for this clone. The chain recombines TRBV7-9 with TRBJ1-1; 9 bases align to TRBD1. This CDR3 contains 17 residues. The germline V gene encodes CDR1 SEHNR and CDR2 FQNEAQ (reference sequence). With V trimmed by 4 bases and J by 0 bases, 9 bases remained unmatched. CDR3 nucleotides: TGTGCCAGCAGCTACGCCGGGACAGGGACAATGAACACTGAAGCTTTCTTT. Translating it yields CASSYAGTGTMNTEAFF.

The J gene is TRBJ2-7, the V gene TRBV30; 7 bases are shared with TRBD1. J lost 0 bases, V lost 4 bases, and 9 bases had no gene match. Looked up from germline, CDR1 is GTSNPN and CDR2 is SVGIG (reference sequence). The CDR3 totals 15 residues. The CDR3 reads CAWTSDRLSSYEQYF. CDR3 bases: TGTGCCTGGACCTCGGACAGGCTAAGCTCCTACGAGCAGTACTTC.

The rearrangement joins TRBV5-8 to TRBJ1-6; 8 nucleotides match TRBD1. V lost 4 bases, J lost 7 bases, and 10 bases stayed unmatched. The CDR3 runs 16 residues. Germline V lookup: CDR1 SGHTS, CDR2 YDEGEE. The CDR3 region has the DNA TGTGCCAGCAGCCGGACAGGGACGCCTTACAATTCACCCCTCCACTTT. Protein product: CASSRTGTPYNSPLHF.

J is TRBJ2-5 and V is TRBV6-1; D unclear. V dropped 3 bases and J dropped 7 bases, with 15 bases sitting between them. CDR1 is MNHNS and CDR2 is SASEGT in the germline V gene. This CDR3 contains 14 residues. The CDR3 is CASSDRGLSGTQYF. CDR3 nucleotide sequence: TGTGCCAGCAGTGACCGCGGCCTGTCGGGGACCCAGTACTTC.

J is TRBJ2-7 and V is TRBV7-2, with D maybe TRBD2 (7 bases). The length of the CDR3 is 15 residues. The germline CDR1 and CDR2 sequences are SGHTA and FQGNSA. V was cut by 1 base and J by 2 bases, with 12 bases left in between. The CDR3: CASSLGGGAPYEQYF. The CDR3 bases are TGTGCCAGCAGCTTAGGTGGGGGGGCCCCCTACGAGCAGTACTTC.

V is TRBV12-5 and J is TRBJ1-1; D perhaps matches TRBD1 (5 bases). There are 13 residues in the CDR3. The V end was cut by 6 bases, the J end by 5 bases, with 13 bases between. Germline V gene lookup returns CDR1 LGHNT and CDR2 FRNRAP. The CDR3 reads CASGARGGTEAFF. The CDR3 nucleotides are TGTGCTAGTGGCGCTCGGGGGGGAACTGAAGCTTTCTTT.

The chain uses TRBV7-2 and TRBJ1-2; 9 bases are shared with TRBD1. The trim removed 5 bases at V and 1 base at J, leaving 2 bases unmatched. CDR3 size: 14 residues. CDR1 and CDR2 from the germline V gene are SGHTA and FQGNSA. CDR3 nucleotide sequence: TGTGCCAGCAGCAGACAGGGGGGTAACTATGGCTACACCTTC. This codes for CASSRQGGNYGYTF.